Shown below are 5 T cell receptor beta chains from a single sample sequenced in a study of T cell responses to AZD1222 COVID-19 vaccine. The repertoire was sequenced with immunoSEQ multiplex PCR; TCRdb's copy has only in-frame clones and lacks some. The profile covers 140,000 to 150,000 clones, with about 93% appearing a single time and less than 2% taken by the ten largest. The sequencing here drew on peripheral blood, taken on day 0 of AZD1222 vaccination. The receptors stem from an adult in good health.

This clone is a singleton in its sample. One junction end disagrees with the germline gene, perhaps due to a read error. V and J are TRBV7-9 and TRBJ2-3; tentative D call: TRBD2 (7 bases). Germline values: CDR1 SEHNR, CDR2 FQNEAQ (reference sequence). The length of the CDR3 is 11 residues. DNA of the CDR3: TGTGCCAGCAGTAGGGGGACTACCACTACTTTT. Protein: CASSRGTTTTF.

The chain employs TRBV5-4 and TRBJ2-2; D not resolved. CDR3 size: 13 residues. V lost 0 bases and J lost 5, with 5 bases in between. Germline lookup yields CDR1 SGHNT and CDR2 YYREEE (reference sequence). CDR3 in amino acids: CASSLVGTGELFF. CDR3 in DNA: TGTGCCAGCAGCTTGGTAGGGACCGGGGAGCTGTTTTTT. Looking up the rest from reference TRBV5-4 and TRBJ2-2 gives the full variable domain: ETGVTQSPTHLIKTRGQQVTLRCSSQSGHNTVSWYQQALGQGPQFIFQYYREEENGRGNFPPRFSGLQFPNYSSELNVNALELDDSALYLCASSLVGTGELFFGEGSRLTVL.

CDR3 sequence: CASSLFLNTEAFF. The CDR3 bases are TGTGCCAGCAGCTTGTTTCTGAACACTGAAGCTTTCTTT. The chain couples TRBV5-6 to TRBJ1-1; D call uncertain. Germline V gene lookup returns CDR1 SGHDT and CDR2 YYEEEE. CDR3 size: 13 residues. V dropped 1 base and J dropped 0 bases, with 4 bases sitting between them.

The rearrangement uses TRBV7-8 and TRBJ1-6, with D possibly TRBD1 on 6 matching bases. Germline-derived CDR1 and CDR2 are SGHVS and FQNEAQ. The CDR3 is 16 amino acids. Trimming pared 3 bases from V and 10 bases from J, leaving 19 bases between. CDR3 protein: CASSLTGLGGSSPLHF. CDR3 DNA sequence: TGTGCCAGCAGCTTGACAGGCTTAGGTGGGTCCTCACCCCTCCACTTT.

This sequence joins TRBV4-1 and TRBJ1-3, with D unresolved. The CDR3 length is 16 residues. V was cut by 0 bases and J by 3 bases, with 12 bases left in between. Looked up from germline, CDR1 is MGHRA and CDR2 is YSYEKL. Here the CDR3 DNA reads TGCGCCAGCAGCCAAGATAACACAGCCTATGGAAACACCATATATTTT. This gives the protein CASSQDNTAYGNTIYF.